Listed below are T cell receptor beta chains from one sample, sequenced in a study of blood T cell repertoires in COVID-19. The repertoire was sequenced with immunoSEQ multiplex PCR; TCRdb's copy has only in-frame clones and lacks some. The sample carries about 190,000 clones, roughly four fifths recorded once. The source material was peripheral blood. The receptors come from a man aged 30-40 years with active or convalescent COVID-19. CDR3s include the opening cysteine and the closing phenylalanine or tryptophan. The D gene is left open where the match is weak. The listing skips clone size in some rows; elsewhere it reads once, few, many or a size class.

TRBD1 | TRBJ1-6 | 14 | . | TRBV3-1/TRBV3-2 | TGTGCCAGCAGCCAAAGGACAGGGGCTTCACCCCTCCACTTT | CASSQRTGASPLHF
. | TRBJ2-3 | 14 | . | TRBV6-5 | TGTGCCAGCAGTTACTCTAATCCCGCAGATACGCAGTATTTT | CASSYSNPADTQYF
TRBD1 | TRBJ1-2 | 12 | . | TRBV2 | TGTGCCAAGAAGACAGGGGACTATGGCTACACCTTC | CAKKTGDYGYTF
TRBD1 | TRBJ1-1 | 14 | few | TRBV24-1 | TGTGCCACCAGTTCAGGGGGCTATAACACTGAAGCTTTCTTT | CATSSGGYNTEAFF
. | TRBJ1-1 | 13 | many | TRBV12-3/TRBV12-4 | TGTGCCAGCAGTCCCCTGTTGGCCTCGTGGGCTTTCTTT | CASSPLLASWAFF
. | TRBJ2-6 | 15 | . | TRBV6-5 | TGTGCCAGCCTTTCCCGGGGGACTGGGGCCAACGTCCTGACTTTC | CASLSRGTGANVLTF
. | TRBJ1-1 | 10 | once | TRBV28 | TGTGCCAGCGGGGCCACTGAAGCTTTCTTT | CASGATEAFF
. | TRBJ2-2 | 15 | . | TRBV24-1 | TGTGCCACCAGTGATACCACAGGTAACACCGGGGAGCTGTTTTTT | CATSDTTGNTGELFF
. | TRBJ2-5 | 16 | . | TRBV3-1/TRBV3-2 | TGTGCCAGCAGCCAAGAAGGCAGGGGTATCCAAGAGACCCAGTACTTC | CASSQEGRGIQETQYF
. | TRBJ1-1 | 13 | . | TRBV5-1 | TGCGCCAGCAGCCAGGGCCGGGTCACTGAAGCTTTCTTT | CASSQGRVTEAFF
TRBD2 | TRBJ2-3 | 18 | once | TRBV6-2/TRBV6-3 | TGTGCCAGCAGCTTGTCCTTACCGGGACTAGCGGCCACAGATACGCAGTATTTT | CASSLSLPGLAATDTQYF
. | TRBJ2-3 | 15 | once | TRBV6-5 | TGTGCCAGCAGTTACGTACAGGGCGGCACAGATACGCAGTATTTT | CASSYVQGGTDTQYF
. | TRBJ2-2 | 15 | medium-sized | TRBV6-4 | TGTGCCAGCAGTGACTCGAGCGATCAAGCCGGGGAGCTGTTTTTT | CASSDSSDQAGELFF
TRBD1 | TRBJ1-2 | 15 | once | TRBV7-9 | TGTGCCAGCAGCACACAGGGGACAGGGTCCTATGGCTACACCTTC | CASSTQGTGSYGYTF
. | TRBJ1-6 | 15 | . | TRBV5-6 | TGTGCCAGCAGCTTGGGGAGTCTCACCAATTCACCCCTCCACTTT | CASSLGSLTNSPLHF
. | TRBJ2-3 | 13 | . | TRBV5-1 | TGCGCCAGCAGCTTATGGCACACAGATACGCAGTATTTT | CASSLWHTDTQYF
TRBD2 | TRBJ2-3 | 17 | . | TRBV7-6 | TGTGCCAGCAGCTTACGGCCGACTAGCGGGGGCGCAGATACGCAGTATTTT | CASSLRPTSGGADTQYF
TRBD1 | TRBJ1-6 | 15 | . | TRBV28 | TGTGCCAGCAGTCCGGACAGGGTCCCTAATTCACCCCTCCACTTT | CASSPDRVPNSPLHF
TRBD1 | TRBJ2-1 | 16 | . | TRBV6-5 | TGTGCCAGCAGTTACTCACGGGACAGGGGATACAATGAGCAGTTCTTC | CASSYSRDRGYNEQFF
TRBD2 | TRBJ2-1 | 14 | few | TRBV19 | TGTGCCAGTAATGTAGCGGGGCCGTTGGGTGAGCAGTTCTTC | CASNVAGPLGEQFF
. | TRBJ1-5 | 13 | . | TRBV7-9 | TGTGCCAGCAGCGCGGGGATCAATCAGCCCCAGCATTTT | CASSAGINQPQHF
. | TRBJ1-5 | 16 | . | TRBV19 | TGTGCCAGTAGTATTGCGGGGACGGGCCCGGGTCAGCCCCAGCATTTT | CASSIAGTGPGQPQHF
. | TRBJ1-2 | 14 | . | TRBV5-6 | TGTGCCAGCAGCTTGGAGAACGGTATTCGTAGCTACACCTTC | CASSLENGIRSYTF
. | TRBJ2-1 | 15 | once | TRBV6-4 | TGTGCCAGCAGTGAGTCGGTGGAGGGTGGCAATGAGCAGTTCTTC | CASSESVEGGNEQFF
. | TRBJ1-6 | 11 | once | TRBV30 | TGTGCCTGGGGTATCAATTCACCCCTCCACTTT | CAWGINSPLHF
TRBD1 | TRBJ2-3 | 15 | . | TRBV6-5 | TGTGCCAGCAGCCGTAGACAGGGGGTAACAGATACGCAGTATTTT | CASSRRQGVTDTQYF
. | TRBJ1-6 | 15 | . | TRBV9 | TGTGCCAGCAGCGCCATGAGGGAGCTGGGTTCGCCCCTCCACTTT | CASSAMRELGSPLHF
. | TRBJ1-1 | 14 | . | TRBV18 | TGTGCCAGCTCATCGGGGACCCAGGGGACTGAAGCTTTCTTT | CASSSGTQGTEAFF
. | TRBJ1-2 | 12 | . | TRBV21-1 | TGTGCCAGCCGCACTCGTCTTTATGGCTACACCTTC | CASRTRLYGYTF
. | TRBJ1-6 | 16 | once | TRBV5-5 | TGTGCCAGCACCCTTCCGGGGGGCTCCTATAATTCACCCCTCCACTTT | CASTLPGGSYNSPLHF
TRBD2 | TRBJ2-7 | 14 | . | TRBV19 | TGTGCCAGTTCGGCCGGGGGGGGCTCCTACGAGCAGTACTTC | CASSAGGGSYEQYF
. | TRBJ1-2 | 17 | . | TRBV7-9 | TGTGCCAGCAGCTTAGAGGGCGTTCAGGGTATCGTCTATGGCTACACCTTC | CASSLEGVQGIVYGYTF
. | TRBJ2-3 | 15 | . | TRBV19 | TGTGCCAGTAGTATAAGCGGCCTGCGCACAGATACGCAGTATTTT | CASSISGLRTDTQYF
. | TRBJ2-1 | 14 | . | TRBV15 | TGTGCCACCAGCAGTGCTACTTCCGGGATCCTCCAGTTCTTC | CATSSATSGILQFF
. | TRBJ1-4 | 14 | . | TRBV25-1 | TGTGCCAGCAGCGAGACAGTACTTAATGAAAAACTGTTTTTT | CASSETVLNEKLFF
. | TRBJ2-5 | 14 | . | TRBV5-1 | TGCGCCAGCAGCCGGGGGAGCCCAGGAGAGACCCAGTACTTC | CASSRGSPGETQYF
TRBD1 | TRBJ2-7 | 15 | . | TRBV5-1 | TGCGCCAGCAGCTTAGGGACAGGGGATTCTTACGAGCAGTACTTC | CASSLGTGDSYEQYF
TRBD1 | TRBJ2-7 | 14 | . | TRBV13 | TGTGCCAGCAGCCCTAGGACAGGGGGCTACGAGCAGTACTTC | CASSPRTGGYEQYF
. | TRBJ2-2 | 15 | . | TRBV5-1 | TGCGCCAGTAAGCGAGCGCCCATGAACACCGGGGAGCTGTTTTTT | CASKRAPMNTGELFF
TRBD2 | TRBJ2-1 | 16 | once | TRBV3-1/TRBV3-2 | TGTGCCAGCAGCCAAGTTGGGCTAGCGGGCTACAATGAGCAGTTCTTC | CASSQVGLAGYNEQFF
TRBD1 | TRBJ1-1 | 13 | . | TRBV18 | TGTGCCAGCTCACCGGGACAGGGCACTGAAGCTTTCTTT | CASSPGQGTEAFF
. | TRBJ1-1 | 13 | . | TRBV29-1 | TGCAGCGTTGAGGCGGGCAGGTCTCGTGAAGCTTTCTTT | CSVEAGRSREAFF